These 30 T cell receptor beta chains came from one sample sequenced in a study of blood T cells in healthy people across ages. Sample-barcoded 5' priming and a J-beta primer mix drove a second PCR of about 6 to 12 cycles. Each CDR3 protein is one row after TCRdb ran MiXCR on the 5' RACE reads. Altogether around 700,000 distinct CDR3 sequences are present, approximately 25% being singletons, with the ten largest covering 9.4%. These same records also appear under a second study, on T cells of mothers and their children.

Sequenced: blood. The source is a boy between 10 and 17 years old in good health.

V gene TRBV18 combines with J gene TRBJ2-3, with a possible D match to TRBD1 (6 bases). The length of the CDR3 is 16 residues. Trimming removed 0 bases from V and 2 bases from J, with 12 bases in between. Per germline, CDR1 KGHSH and CDR2 LQKENI. CDR3 protein: CASSPPRQDLTDTQYF. CDR3 sequence (DNA): TGTGCCAGCTCACCACCTAGACAGGACCTCACAGATACGCAGTATTTT.

This clonotype has a handful of counts. The chain is built from TRBV9 and TRBJ2-1; no reliable D call. The tail of the sequence fits TRBJ2-7 better, so the J call may be wrong. The CDR3 is made up of 14 amino acids. Germline V lookup: CDR1 SGDLS, CDR2 YYNGEE. The CDR3 reads CASSVSRSSYEQYF. The CDR3, as DNA: TGTGCCAGCAGCGTTAGTCGGAGCTCCTACGAGCAGTACTTC.

This clonotype appeared a few times. The chain links TRBV9 to TRBJ2-5; the match to TRBD2 covers 11 bases. The DNA end lines up better with TRBJ2-1; the J call may be wrong. In germline, CDR1 is SGDLS, CDR2 YYNGEE. The CDR3 consists of 18 residues. The CDR3 coding sequence is TGTGCCAGCAGCGTACGGCAGGAAGTAGCGGGAGGGTACAATGAGCAGTTCTTC. Translating gives CASSVRQEVAGGYNEQFF.

The chain couples TRBV7-9 to TRBJ2-5; D is ambiguous. The J call is doubtful: the DNA matches TRBJ2-1 better. Germline V gene sequence: CDR1 SEHNR, CDR2 FQNEAQ (reference sequence). This CDR3 comprises 15 residues. The CDR3 coding sequence is TGTGCCAGCAGCTTTGAAGGTGGGCCGCACAATGAGCAGTTCTTC. Residues: CASSFEGGPHNEQFF.

The chain carries TRBV6-5 and TRBJ2-7; D ambiguous. The CDR3 is 15 residues long. With 6 bases removed from V and 1 base from J, the gap between germline ends came to 16 bases. Germline V gene lookup returns CDR1 MNHEY and CDR2 SVGAGI. CDR3 bases: TGTGCCAGCAGCGAGGTGGTATACGGTTCCTACGAGCAGTACTTC. This codes for CASSEVVYGSYEQYF.

The rearrangement links TRBV10-3 to TRBJ1-2; D gene ambiguous. The germline CDR1 and CDR2 sequences are ENHRY and SYGVKD. The CDR3 covers 13 residues. V was clipped by 3 bases and J by 2 bases, with 7 bases between them. The CDR3 DNA sequence: TGTGCCATCAGTGATCGGCAGAACTATGGCTACACCTTC. This gives the protein CAISDRQNYGYTF.

This clonotype turned up a few times. The V gene is TRBV5-6, the J gene TRBJ2-5; 10 bases are shared with TRBD2. With V trimmed by 5 bases and J by 1 base, 11 bases remained unmatched. The length of the CDR3 is 17 residues. The germline V gene has CDR1 SGHDT and CDR2 YYEEEE. As DNA, the CDR3 is TGTGCCAGCAGTTCTAAATGGGCTAGCGGGGGCCAAGAGACCCAGTACTTC. Protein: CASSSKWASGGQETQYF.

CDR3 residues: CASSLEPAPLGETQYF. The CDR3 bases are TGTGCCAGCAGTTTAGAGCCCGCTCCACTGGGAGAGACCCAGTACTTC. This sequence joins TRBV12-3 or TRBV12-4 and TRBJ2-5; D gene unclear. CDR3 size: 16 residues. Deletions cut 1 base from V and 4 bases from J, with 16 bases between.

As to this clonotype: The conserved closing phenylalanine or tryptophan is absent in this CDR3, likely reflecting a read error. The DNA for the CDR3 is TGTGCCAGCAGTTTGAAAGCGGGGACTGAAGCTTTCCTT. It translates to CASSLKAGTEAFL. V and J are TRBV7-2 and TRBJ1-1, with D unclear. The germline gives CDR1 SGHTA, CDR2 FQGNSA. This CDR3 contains 13 residues. V was clipped by 6 bases and J by 5 bases, with 13 bases between them.

As regards this clonotype: An end of the junction does not agree with germline; a read error may underlie this. The CDR3 is CAGSLKGASGMGETQYF. CDR3 DNA sequence: TGTGCCGGCAGCTTAAAGGGTGCTAGCGGAATGGGGGAGACCCAGTACTTC. The V gene is TRBV7-3, the J gene TRBJ2-1; the match to TRBD2 covers 7 bases. The J call may not be correct, given that the DNA end is closer to TRBJ2-5. The CDR3 length is 17 residues. Looked up from germline, CDR1 is SGHTA and CDR2 is FQGTGA.

This clonotype turned up a few times. The chain links TRBV7-8 to TRBJ2-2; 7 bases line up with TRBD2. CDR3 size: 17 residues. The trim removed 5 bases at V and 1 base at J, leaving 10 bases unmatched. From germline, CDR1 is SGHVS and CDR2 FQNEAQ. CDR3 nucleotide sequence: TGTGCCAGCAGCCACACCGGGGGGAGAGGGAACACCGGGGAGCTGTTTTTT. Protein product: CASSHTGGRGNTGELFF.

This chain joins TRBV4-3 and TRBJ2-2; D is unresolved. Trimming stripped 0 bases from V and 4 bases from J, with 6 bases between. Germline values: CDR1 LGHNA, CDR2 YSLEER. CDR3 size: 14 residues. CDR3 in DNA: TGCGCCAGCAGCCAAGAGTGGATCACCGGGGAGCTGTTTTTT. This sequence encodes CASSQEWITGELFF.

The table lists this clonotype with a few counts. The chain carries TRBV28 and TRBJ2-7; the match to TRBD1 covers 10 bases. Near its end, the DNA agrees better with TRBJ2-1, so the J call may be wrong. CDR1 MDHEN and CDR2 SYDVKM come from the germline V gene. The CDR3 sequence is 15 residues long. CDR3 coding DNA: TGTGCCAGCAGTTTCCGGGACAGGGGCAAAAATGAGCAGTTCTTC. Encoded protein: CASSFRDRGKNEQFF.

This clonotype was seen only a few times. The chain recombines TRBV5-1 with TRBJ1-1; TRBD1 might be the D (5 bases). V lost 4 bases to trimming and J lost 1 base, with 14 bases between them. The CDR3 consists of 15 residues. The germline gives CDR1 SGHRS, CDR2 YFSETQ. The CDR3 loop reads CASSAGVGTNTEAFF. The CDR3 DNA is TGCGCCAGCAGCGCTGGGGTTGGGACGAACACTGAAGCTTTCTTT.

A few counts support this clonotype. This chain links TRBV6-2 or TRBV6-3 with TRBJ2-3; no clear D. The CDR3 runs 12 residues. The V end lost 10 bases, the J end lost 4 bases, and 12 bases lay between the germline ends. Germline CDR1 and CDR2: MNHEY and SVGEGT. The CDR3, as DNA: TGTGCCACCAAGAGGACCTCAGATACGCAGTATTTT. It translates to CATKRTSDTQYF.

The chain links TRBV6-5 to TRBJ2-2; D is unresolved. Germline V gives CDR1 MNHEY, CDR2 SVGAGI. V was trimmed by 2 bases and J by 0 bases, leaving 7 bases between them. The CDR3 covers 15 residues. Here the CDR3 DNA reads TGTGCCAGCAGTTACAGGCAGACGAACACCGGGGAGCTGTTTTTT. Protein product: CASSYRQTNTGELFF.

This clonotype has only a few counts. V and J are TRBV5-1 and TRBJ2-1; 8 bases match TRBD2. The germline V gene has CDR1 SGHRS and CDR2 YFSETQ. The CDR3 is 15 amino acids. J was trimmed by 3 bases and V by 2 bases; bases with no gene match: 4. In DNA, the CDR3 is TGCGCCAGCAGCTTCACTAGCGGCCGCTACAATGAGCAGTTCTTC. Its translation: CASSFTSGRYNEQFF. The full variable domain, its missing parts supplied by reference TRBV5-1 and TRBJ2-1, is KAGVTQTPRYLIKTRGQQVTLSCSPISGHRSVSWYQQTPGQGLQFLFEYFSETQRNKGNFPGRFSGRQFSNSRSEMNVSTLELGDSALYLCASSFTSGRYNEQFFGPGTRLTVL.

The chain carries TRBV13 and TRBJ2-5, with D maybe TRBD2 (5 bases). Germline assignment: CDR1 PRHDT and CDR2 FYEKMQ (reference sequence). The CDR3 is made up of 14 amino acids. The germline V and J ends were trimmed by 5 bases and 5 bases, with 15 bases remaining between them. CDR3 nucleotide sequence: TGTGCCAGCAGCCTCCCGCCGGGCGGGGAGACCCAGTACTTC. This encodes CASSLPPGGETQYF.

This clonotype was observed many times. The genes are TRBV7-9 and TRBJ2-7; no definite D call. There are 13 residues in the CDR3. The germline V gene has CDR1 SEHNR and CDR2 FQNEAQ (reference sequence). V lost 5 bases and J 0 bases, leaving 8 bases between the germline ends. This CDR3 is CASSPTSSYEQYF. CDR3 nucleotide sequence: TGTGCCAGCAGCCCGACAAGCTCCTACGAGCAGTACTTC.

This clonotype appeared a few times. The chain links TRBV7-3 to TRBJ2-5, with TRBD2 matching 12 bases. CDR1 SGHTA and CDR2 FQGTGA come from the germline V gene. CDR3 length: 19 residues. J gave up 4 bases and V 5 bases, and 17 bases lay outside the gene matches. CDR3 in DNA: TGTGCCAGCAGCCCCCTCACTAGCGGGAGGCCCTCTATCGGAGAGACCCAGTACTTC. Residues: CASSPLTSGRPSIGETQYF.

The chain carries TRBV9 and TRBJ2-5; D perhaps matches TRBD2 (6 bases). The CDR3 has 15 amino acids. The germline CDR1 and CDR2 sequences are SGDLS and YYNGEE. The ends were cut back, 4 bases at V and 2 bases at J, with 15 bases in the middle. As DNA, the CDR3 is TGTGCCAGCAGCCCCACCGGGACTCATCAAGAGACCCAGTACTTC. This translates into CASSPTGTHQETQYF. Drawing the rest from reference TRBV9 and TRBJ2-5, the complete variable domain is DSGVTQTPKHLITATGQRVTLRCSPRSGDLSVYWYQQSLDQGLQFLIQYYNGEERAKGNILERFSAQQFPDLHSELNLSSLELGDSALYFCASSPTGTHQETQYFGPGTRLLVL.

The J gene is TRBJ2-5, the V gene TRBV5-4, with D unclear. Between the trimmed V and J ends, which lost 1 base and 3 bases, there was a span of 10 bases. The CDR3 contains 14 residues. CDR1 and CDR2 from the germline V gene are SGHNT and YYREEE (reference sequence). CDR3 sequence: CASSLRTNEETQYF. CDR3 nucleotide sequence: TGTGCCAGCAGCTTGAGAACGAATGAAGAGACCCAGTACTTC.

The chain employs TRBV20-1 and TRBJ1-5; tentative D call: TRBD1 (5 bases). Trimming shortened V by 0 bases and J by 5 bases, and 14 bases separated the two germline ends. The germline V gene encodes CDR1 DFQATT and CDR2 SNEGSKA (reference sequence). The CDR3 sequence is 15 residues long. CDR3 region: CSARDLADIHQPQHF. CDR3 coding DNA: TGCAGTGCTAGAGATTTGGCGGACATACATCAGCCCCAGCATTTT.

The V call is TRBV7-9, the J call TRBJ2-5; D assignment may be TRBD1 or TRBD2 (5 bases each). The germline V gene has CDR1 SEHNR and CDR2 FQNEAQ (reference sequence). The CDR3 contains 17 residues. V was trimmed by 1 base and J by 2 bases, leaving 17 bases between them. CDR3 in amino acids: CASSLDGAAFKQETQYF. The CDR3 nucleotides are TGTGCCAGCAGCTTAGACGGGGCGGCATTTAAACAAGAGACCCAGTACTTC.

This clonotype occurred a few times. This chain joins TRBV5-5 and TRBJ1-4; TRBD1 might be the D (6 bases). Deletions cut 4 bases from V and 7 bases from J, with 14 bases between. This CDR3 has 14 amino acids. The germline gives CDR1 SGHKS, CDR2 YYEKEE (reference sequence). As DNA, the CDR3 is TGTGCCAGCAGCACGCAGGGGAACAGTGAAAAACTGTTTTTT. It encodes CASSTQGNSEKLFF.

This clonotype was detected only a few times. The chain links TRBV7-3 to TRBJ1-4; tentatively, D is TRBD1 (6 bases). The CDR3 spans 14 residues. Per germline, CDR1 SGHTA and CDR2 FQGTGA. The V end was cut by 5 bases, the J end by 8 bases, with 15 bases between. The CDR3 sequence is CASSPRRQGEKLFF. The CDR3 bases are TGTGCCAGCAGCCCAAGGAGGCAGGGGGAAAAACTGTTTTTT.

In its sample, this clonotype was seen a few times. This rearrangement joins TRBV7-9 to TRBJ2-1; D ambiguous. The last part of the DNA fits TRBJ2-5 better; the J call may be wrong. Germline V CDR1 and CDR2: SEHNR, FQNEAQ (reference sequence). The CDR3 consists of 14 residues. The CDR3 region is CASSSLGHRETQYF. The CDR3 DNA is TGTGCCAGCAGCTCCTTAGGTCACCGAGAGACCCAGTACTTC.

This rearrangement joins TRBV29-1 to TRBJ2-3; no reliable D call. CDR1 and CDR2 from the germline V gene are SQVTM and ANQGSEA. This CDR3 contains 11 residues. The V gene lost 3 bases and the J gene lost 0 bases, with 1 base spanning the gap. In DNA form, the CDR3 reads TGCAGCGTTGACAGCACAGATACGCAGTATTTT. Its translation is CSVDSTDTQYF.

V and J are TRBV12-3 or TRBV12-4 and TRBJ1-5; perhaps TRBD1 as D (6 bases). V lost 1 base to trimming and J lost 0 bases, with 10 bases between them. The CDR3 is 16 amino acids. CDR3 region: CASSLGGAYSNQPQHF. In nucleotides, the CDR3 is TGTGCCAGCAGTTTAGGGGGGGCCTATAGCAATCAGCCCCAGCATTTT.

J is TRBJ2-1 and V is TRBV13, with D perhaps TRBD2 (7 bases). CDR1 is PRHDT, CDR2 FYEKMQ, per germline (reference sequence). CDR3 length: 16 amino acids. V was clipped by 4 bases and J by 0 bases, with 13 bases between them. The CDR3 DNA follows: TGTGCCAGCAGCTCCCCAGCGGGACACTCCTACAATGAGCAGTTCTTC. Protein product: CASSSPAGHSYNEQFF.